This T cell receptor (beta chain) was obtained from a study of T cells in women clearing cervical HPV infection. Study in general: For cases, blood was sampled a median about 140 days after lesion detection, interquartile range roughly 80 to 200 days. Only a few women had HLA typing results available.

All participants had a single incident cervical HPV16 infection, and prevalent HPV16 infections were excluded. Study observations and caveats: It is unknown whether associations predate infection; no effector/memory or HPV-specific sorting.

Sequenced by immunoSEQ multiplex PCR; TCRdb stores in-frame clones only, minus some. The ten most abundant clones cover about 16% of a sample with around 19,000 clones. CDR1 and CDR2 from the germline V gene are SGHTA and FQGNSA. The CDR3 totals 10 residues. A word on this clone: The antigen remains undetermined. Coverage ceases 3 residues before the CDR3 finishes, and the germline J gene fills in the end.

This chain uses TRBV7-2 with TRBJ2-3; maybe TRBD2 (6 bases). Input material: blood buffy coat. The receptor was derived from a woman aged 18-70 years with a cervical HPV16 infection that either progressed to CIN3+ or cleared (not recorded which). CDR3 DNA (partial): TGTGCCAGTGGCGGGGAGACG. It translates to CASGGET. The complete CDR3 protein is CASGGETQYF. Supplemented by reference TRBV7-2 and TRBJ2-3, the full variable domain reads GAGVSQSPSNKVTEKGKDVELRCDPISGHTALYWYRQSLGQGLEFLIYFQGNSAPDKSGLPSDRFSAERTGGSVSTLTIQRTQQEDSAVYLCASGGETQYFGPGTRLTVL.